Shown below are 26 T cell receptor beta chains from a single sample sequenced in a study of shared clonotypes between healthy human individuals. Profiled with immunoSEQ multiplex PCR; TCRdb holds only in-frame clones, not every one. The sample has some 1,100,000 clones, about four fifths seen once; the top ten hold 0.52%. The sample was memory CD4+ T cells from PBMCs. The subset: CD45RA-negative fraction. Receptors originate from a man between 18 and 35 years old in good health. Some clones in this sample may be carry-over from other donors' samples.

The rearrangement links TRBV11-2 to TRBJ2-7; maybe TRBD2 (5 bases). The CDR3 spans 13 residues. Germline-derived CDR1 and CDR2 are SGHAT and FQNNGV. Trimming removed 4 bases from V and 2 bases from J, with 9 bases in between. The CDR3 sequence is CASSSGTAYEQYF. CDR3 in DNA: TGTGCCAGCAGCTCGGGAACGGCCTACGAGCAGTACTTC.

Of note for this clone: A read error may be the cause here, since a much bigger clone is one base away. This same CDR3 is encoded by further DNA sequences in the sample. This chain uses TRBV5-1 with TRBJ2-5; no clear D gene. The CDR3 has 13 amino acids. Germline V lookup: CDR1 SGHRS, CDR2 YFSETQ. The V gene lost 1 base and the J gene lost 2 bases, with 6 bases spanning the gap. The CDR3 coding sequence is TGCGCCAGCAGCTTGTCCGTTCAAGAGACCCAGTACTTC. Its translation is CASSLSVQETQYF.

The chain employs TRBV7-2 and TRBJ1-1, with 10 bases fitting TRBD1. Germline CDR1 SGHTA, CDR2 FQGNSA. V lost 5 bases and J lost 5; bases outside the gene matches: 5. The CDR3 is 14 amino acids. The CDR3 here is CASSGDRGETEAFF. DNA for the CDR3: TGTGCCAGCAGCGGGGACAGGGGTGAAACTGAAGCTTTCTTT.

Remarks on this clone: The sample holds other DNA sequences that translate to the same CDR3. The chain carries TRBV30 and TRBJ2-5, with D uncertain. V was trimmed by 4 bases and J by 5 bases, leaving 8 bases between them. The CDR3 has 11 amino acids. Germline assignment: CDR1 GTSNPN and CDR2 SVGIG (reference sequence). CDR3 loop: CAWTVGETQYF. CDR3 nucleotide sequence: TGTGCCTGGACAGTAGGGGAGACCCAGTACTTC. The full variable domain, rest sourced from reference TRBV30 and TRBJ2-5, is SQTIHQWPATLVQPVGSPLSLECTVEGTSNPNLYWYRQAAGRGLQLLFYSVGIGQISSEVPQNLSASRPQDRQFILSSKKLLLSDSGFYLCAWTVGETQYFGPGTRLLVL.

Concerning this clone itself: Germline is not matched at one junction end, which may reflect a read error. The chain recombines TRBV10-2 with TRBJ1-5, with 8 bases identical to TRBD1. Germline V gene lookup returns CDR1 WSHSY and CDR2 SAAADI. The CDR3 is made up of 16 amino acids. The CDR3 bases are TGCGCCAGCAATGAGCCCCGGGACAGGAAATATCAGCCCCAGCATTTT. Amino acid sequence: CASNEPRDRKYQPQHF.

This clone was observed a single time. This chain connects TRBV6-6 to TRBJ1-4; no clear D. V lost 6 bases and J lost 3, with 2 bases in between. The CDR3 is made up of 11 amino acids. Germline loops: CDR1 MNHNY, CDR2 SVGAGI (reference sequence). The CDR3 protein is CASSSNEKLFF. CDR3 sequence (DNA): TGTGCCAGCAGCTCTAATGAAAAACTGTTTTTT.

This clone appeared a single time. The chain joins TRBV2 to TRBJ1-1, with unresolved D. The CDR3 length is 14 residues. Germline V gene data show CDR1 as SNHLY and CDR2 as FYNNEI. The V gene lost 5 bases and the J gene lost 5 bases, with 15 bases spanning the gap. CDR3 in amino acids: CASSRPPLGTEAFF. The DNA for the CDR3 is TGTGCCAGCAGTCGTCCGCCGCTTGGAACTGAAGCTTTCTTT.

J is TRBJ2-5 and V is TRBV11-2, with D hard to call. Deletions cut 2 bases from V and 4 bases from J, with 11 bases between. The CDR3 is made up of 14 amino acids. The germline V gene encodes CDR1 SGHAT and CDR2 FQNNGV. The CDR3 region has the DNA TGTGCCAGCAGCTTAACGACCCCGCGAGAGACCCAGTACTTC. As protein: CASSLTTPRETQYF.

This chain links TRBV9 with TRBJ2-1, with D hard to call. This CDR3 region has 14 residues. Germline V gene data show CDR1 as SGDLS and CDR2 as YYNGEE. V was shortened by 3 bases and J by 7 bases, with 14 bases between the two germline ends. CDR3 sequence: CASSARSSWNEQFF. In DNA, the CDR3 is TGTGCCAGCAGCGCACGGAGTTCCTGGAATGAGCAGTTCTTC.

This chain joins TRBV7-8 and TRBJ1-2, with D maybe TRBD1 (6 bases). The CDR3 has 14 residues. The germline gives CDR1 SGHVS, CDR2 FQNEAQ. V lost 2 bases to trimming and J lost 4 bases, with 11 bases between them. In DNA form, the CDR3 reads TGTGCCAGCAGCTTACAGGGGATTACCTATGGCTACACCTTC. This translates into CASSLQGITYGYTF.

This chain uses TRBV28 with TRBJ1-1, with no clear D. The CDR3 is made up of 11 amino acids. Germline V gene sequence: CDR1 MDHEN, CDR2 SYDVKM. V lost 2 bases to trimming and J lost 7 bases, with 5 bases between them. The CDR3, as DNA: TGTGCCAGCAGTTTAGAAGTTGAAGCTTTCTTT. Amino acid sequence: CASSLEVEAFF.

In DNA form, the CDR3 reads TGCGCCAGCAGCGTCCGGGACAGGGGTGTCTACGAGCAGTACTTC. Translation gives CASSVRDRGVYEQYF. The chain employs TRBV4-1 and TRBJ2-7, with 10 bases matching TRBD1. The CDR3 extends over 15 amino acids. The junction had 7 bases not matched to a gene; V was cut back by 5 bases and J by 3 bases. Germline V gives CDR1 MGHRA, CDR2 YSYEKL.

The chain employs TRBV7-2 and TRBJ1-1; D remains unclear. CDR1 is SGHTA and CDR2 is FQGNSA in the germline V gene. The CDR3 runs to 14 residues. The ends were cut back, 2 bases at V and 0 bases at J, with 7 bases in the middle. As DNA, the CDR3 is TGTGCCAGCAGCTTAATAACAGTGAACACTGAAGCTTTCTTT. This gives the protein CASSLITVNTEAFF. Full variable domain (remainder filled in from reference TRBV7-2 and TRBJ1-1): GAGVSQSPSNKVTEKGKDVELRCDPISGHTALYWYRQSLGQGLEFLIYFQGNSAPDKSGLPSDRFSAERTGGSVSTLTIQRTQQEDSAVYLCASSLITVNTEAFFGQGTRLTVV.

The rearrangement joins TRBV30 to TRBJ1-2; D uncertain. Trimming shortened V by 7 bases and J by 8 bases, and 17 bases separated the two germline ends. The CDR3 loop spans 12 amino acids. CDR1 and CDR2 (germline): GTSNPN, SVGIG (reference sequence). The chain's CDR3 is CASHNLRSGYTF. Written as DNA, the CDR3 is TGTGCCTCCCATAACCTGAGGAGCGGCTACACCTTC.

This clone was recorded many times. The chain joins TRBV4-2 to TRBJ2-1; D is unclear. The CDR3 loop spans 13 amino acids. The V gene's germline CDR1 is LGHNA and CDR2 YNFKEQ. V lost 4 bases to trimming and J lost 5 bases, with 9 bases between them. The DNA of the CDR3 is TGTGCCAGCAGCCGGTGGATAGACAATGAGCAGTTCTTC. Protein sequence: CASSRWIDNEQFF.

The gene calls are TRBV28 and TRBJ1-3; D is possibly TRBD1 (5 bases). Germline lookup yields CDR1 MDHEN and CDR2 SYDVKM. Trimming shortened V by 4 bases and J by 4 bases, and 20 bases separated the two germline ends. This CDR3 is built from 17 residues. Here the CDR3 reads CASSSPAGTDSGNTIYF. In nucleotides, the CDR3 is TGTGCCAGCAGTTCTCCTGCAGGGACGGACTCAGGAAACACCATATATTTT. The whole variable domain, filled in from reference TRBV28 and TRBJ1-3, reads DVKVTQSSRYLVKRTGEKVFLECVQDMDHENMFWYRQDPGLGLRLIYFSYDVKMKEKGDIPEGYSVSREKKERFSLILESASTNQTSMYLCASSSPAGTDSGNTIYFGEGSWLTVV.

The chain couples TRBV7-3 to TRBJ1-1, with 8 positions matching TRBD1. This CDR3 comprises 15 residues. Germline-derived CDR1 and CDR2 are SGHTA and FQGTGA. Trimming at V came to 4 bases and at J to 4 bases, leaving 8 bases not matched to a gene. CDR3: CASSSTGTGATEAFF. CDR3 nucleotides: TGTGCCAGCAGCTCCACCGGGACAGGAGCCACTGAAGCTTTCTTT.

J is TRBJ2-5 and V is TRBV28, with 7 bases identical to TRBD1. Germline V CDR1 and CDR2: MDHEN, SYDVKM. V dropped 4 bases and J dropped 5; count of bases not matched to a gene: 13. This CDR3 comprises 16 residues. CDR3 sequence reads: CASSSRGKGHRETQYF. Here the CDR3 DNA reads TGTGCCAGCAGTTCCAGGGGGAAGGGGCATCGGGAGACCCAGTACTTC.

This clone was seen many times. J is TRBJ2-5 and V is TRBV18; a weak D match, TRBD2 (6 bases). From germline, CDR1 is KGHSH and CDR2 LQKENI. The CDR3 is 15 amino acids. The V end was cut by 2 bases, the J end by 0 bases, with 10 bases between. The DNA of the CDR3 is TGTGCCAGCTCACCAAACGGCGGGGACCAAGAGACCCAGTACTTC. It is translated as CASSPNGGDQETQYF.

The chain couples TRBV10-2 to TRBJ2-7, with D tentatively TRBD2 (5 bases). The V gene's germline CDR1 is WSHSY and CDR2 SAAADI. The CDR3 runs to 14 residues. V was pared by 2 bases and J by 5 bases, with 13 bases between. DNA of the CDR3: TGCGCCAGCAGTGAGAACCCCGGGAACAACGAGCAGTACTTC. Its translation: CASSENPGNNEQYF.

The chain recombines TRBV7-2 with TRBJ2-1; 7 bases line up with TRBD2. V shed 1 base and J 9 bases; nucleotides not matched to a gene: 9. Germline V CDR1 and CDR2: SGHTA, FQGNSA. This CDR3 spans 15 amino acids. The CDR3 sequence is CASSLESGTGGEQFF. CDR3 bases: TGTGCCAGCAGCTTAGAGTCCGGGACGGGGGGTGAGCAGTTCTTC.

This chain connects TRBV30 to TRBJ1-6; D gene unclear. There are 13 residues in the CDR3. The germline gives CDR1 GTSNPN, CDR2 SVGIG (reference sequence). V lost 1 base, J lost 5 bases, and 6 bases lay in between. The CDR3 loop reads CAWSAQDNSPLHF. CDR3 coding DNA: TGTGCCTGGAGTGCTCAAGATAATTCACCCCTCCACTTT.

The chain combines TRBV6-5 with TRBJ2-3; no clear D gene. Germline lookup yields CDR1 MNHEY and CDR2 SVGAGI. The V end lost 7 bases, the J end lost 1 base, and 9 bases lay between the germline ends. CDR3 length equals 13 residues. CDR3 bases: TGTGCCAGCAAGGAGCAGGGCACAGATACGCAGTATTTT. This encodes CASKEQGTDTQYF.

This clone was detected only a few times. The chain has TRBV10-3 and TRBJ1-1; 11 positions match TRBD1. With 4 bases clipped from V and 10 bases from J, the junction kept 5 bases outside the gene matches. The CDR3 runs 13 residues. In germline, CDR1 is ENHRY, CDR2 SYGVKD. The CDR3 DNA follows: TGTGCCATCAGTGCCGGGACAGGGGGAAGAGCTTTCTTT. Its translation: CAISAGTGGRAFF.

This clone was counted only a few times. The V and J genes are TRBV30 and TRBJ1-5; D unclear. The V gene lost 5 bases and the J gene lost 0 bases, with 11 bases spanning the gap. The germline V gene encodes CDR1 GTSNPN and CDR2 SVGIG (reference sequence). CDR3 length: 14 amino acids. In DNA form, the CDR3 reads TGTGCCTGGCAGCCCCATGGTAGCAATCAGCCCCAGCATTTT. It is translated as CAWQPHGSNQPQHF.

With respect to this clone: Other DNA sequences in the same sample also yield this CDR3. The rearrangement uses TRBV27 and TRBJ2-5; possibly TRBD2 for D (6 bases). This CDR3 contains 13 residues. The V gene's germline CDR1 is MNHEY and CDR2 SMNVEV (reference sequence). Trimming left V 2 bases short and J 4 bases short, with 8 bases between. The CDR3 protein is CASSLRGGETQYF. CDR3 sequence (DNA): TGTGCCAGCAGTTTACGGGGAGGAGAGACCCAGTACTTC.